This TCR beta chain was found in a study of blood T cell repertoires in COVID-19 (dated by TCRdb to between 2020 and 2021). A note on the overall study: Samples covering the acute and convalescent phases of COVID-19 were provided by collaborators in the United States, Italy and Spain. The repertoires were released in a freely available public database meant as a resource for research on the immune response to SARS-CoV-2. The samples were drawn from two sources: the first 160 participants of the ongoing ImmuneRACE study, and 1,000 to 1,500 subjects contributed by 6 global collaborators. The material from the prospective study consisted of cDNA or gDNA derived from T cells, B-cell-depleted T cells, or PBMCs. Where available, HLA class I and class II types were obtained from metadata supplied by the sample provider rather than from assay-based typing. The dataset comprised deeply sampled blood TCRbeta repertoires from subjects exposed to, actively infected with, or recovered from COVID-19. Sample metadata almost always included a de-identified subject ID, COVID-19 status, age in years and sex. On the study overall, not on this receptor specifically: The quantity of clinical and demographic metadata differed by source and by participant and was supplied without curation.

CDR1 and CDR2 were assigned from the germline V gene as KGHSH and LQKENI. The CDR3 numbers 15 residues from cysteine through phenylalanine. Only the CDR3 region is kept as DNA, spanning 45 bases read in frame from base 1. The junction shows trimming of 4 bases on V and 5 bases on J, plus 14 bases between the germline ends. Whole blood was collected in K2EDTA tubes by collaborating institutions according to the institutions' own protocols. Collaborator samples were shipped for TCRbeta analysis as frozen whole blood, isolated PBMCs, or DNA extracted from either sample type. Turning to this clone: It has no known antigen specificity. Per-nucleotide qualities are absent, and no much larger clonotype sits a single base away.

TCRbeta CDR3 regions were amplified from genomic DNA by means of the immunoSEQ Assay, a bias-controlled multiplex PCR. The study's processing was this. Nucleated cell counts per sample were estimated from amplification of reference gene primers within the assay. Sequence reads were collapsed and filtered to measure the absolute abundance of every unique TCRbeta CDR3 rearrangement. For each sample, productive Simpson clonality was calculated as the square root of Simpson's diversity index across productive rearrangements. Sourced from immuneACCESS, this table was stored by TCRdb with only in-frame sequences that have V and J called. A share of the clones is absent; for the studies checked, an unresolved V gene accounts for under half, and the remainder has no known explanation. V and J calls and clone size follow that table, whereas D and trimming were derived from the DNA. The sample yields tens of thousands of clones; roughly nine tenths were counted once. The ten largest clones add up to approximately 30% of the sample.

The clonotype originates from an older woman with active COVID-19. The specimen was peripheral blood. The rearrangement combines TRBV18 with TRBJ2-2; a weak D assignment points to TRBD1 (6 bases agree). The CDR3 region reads CASSLHRELTGELFF. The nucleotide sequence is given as TGTGCCAGCTCACTTCACAGGGAATTGACCGGGGAGCTGTTTTTT.